The 6 T cell receptor beta chains below all came from one sample that was sequenced in a study of response to subunit inactivated influenza vaccine. TCRdb used MiXCR to reprocess the RT-PCR reads, holding one entry per CDR3 protein. Of 530,000 or so distinct CDR3 sequences in the sample, roughly 27% are singletons; the top ten hold over 1.5%. This specimen consisted of CD4+ T cells sorted from PBMCs, obtained around 5 days after vaccination. The receptor set was obtained from a man aged 50-59 years who received an inactivated influenza vaccine.

For the CDR3, the DNA is TGTGCCAGCAGCGTAGAGCTGGGACGGAGCTATGGCTACACCTTC. Translation: CASSVELGRSYGYTF. The chain carries TRBV7-8 and TRBJ1-2; perhaps TRBD1 as D (5 bases). The CDR3 contains 15 residues. The germline V gene encodes CDR1 SGHVS and CDR2 FQNEAQ. Trimming took off 5 bases at V and 4 bases at J, with 17 bases between the two ends. Complete variable domain (other parts from reference TRBV7-8 and TRBJ1-2): GAGVSQSPRYKVAKRGQDVALRCDPISGHVSLFWYQQALGQGPEFLTYFQNEAQLDKSGLPSDRFFAERPEGSVSTLKIQRTQQEDSAVYLCASSVELGRSYGYTFGSGTRLTVV.

V usage is TRBV12-3 or TRBV12-4 and J usage is TRBJ2-3, with 8 bases identical to TRBD2. V lost 5 bases to trimming and J lost 9 bases; unmatched junction nucleotides: 7. The CDR3 is 13 residues long. CDR3: CASSSGSPPTQYF. CDR3 DNA sequence: TGTGCCAGCAGTAGCGGGAGCCCCCCGACGCAGTATTTT.

The rearrangement joins TRBV7-1 to TRBJ2-7; D possibly corresponds to TRBD1 (5 bases). TRBV7-1 is marked as an open reading frame, function uncertain. The CDR3 has 13 residues. V was shortened by 3 bases and J by 6 bases, with 12 bases between the two germline ends. In DNA, the CDR3 is TGTGCCAGCAGCTCGGGGCACCTCTGCGAGCAGTACTTC. Its translation: CASSSGHLCEQYF.

The gene calls are TRBV20-1 and TRBJ2-5; 7 bases are shared with TRBD1. V lost 2 bases to trimming and J lost 1 base; unmatched junction nucleotides: 4. The CDR3 covers 14 residues. Per the germline V gene, CDR1 is DFQATT and CDR2 is SNEGSKA (reference sequence). The DNA for the CDR3 is TGCAGTGCTAGACAGACAGGGCGCCAAGAGACCCAGTACTTC. Its protein product is CSARQTGRQETQYF.

This clonotype was counted only a few times. J is TRBJ2-7 and V is TRBV12-3 or TRBV12-4, with D possibly being TRBD1 or TRBD2 (5 bases each). The CDR3 contains 15 residues. Trimming took 6 bases from V and 3 from J, leaving 18 bases between them. This CDR3 is CASSPGPNIVYEQYF. The CDR3 bases are TGTGCCAGCAGCCCGGGACCCAATATCGTCTACGAGCAGTACTTC.

This CDR3 is CASSVTAFSSYNEQFF. Here the CDR3 DNA reads TGTGCCAGCAGCGTAACTGCTTTTAGCTCCTACAATGAGCAGTTCTTC. The chain combines TRBV9 with TRBJ2-1; the D is unclear. The V gene lost 1 base and the J gene lost 0 bases, with 11 bases spanning the gap. The germline gives CDR1 SGDLS, CDR2 YYNGEE. This CDR3 is 16 amino acids long. The full variable domain, in which reference TRBV9 and TRBJ2-1 provide the parts outside the CDR3, is DSGVTQTPKHLITATGQRVTLRCSPRSGDLSVYWYQQSLDQGLQFLIQYYNGEERAKGNILERFSAQQFPDLHSELNLSSLELGDSALYFCASSVTAFSSYNEQFFGPGTRLTVL.